Listed below are T cell receptor beta chains from one sample, sequenced in a study of shared clonotypes between healthy human individuals. This table comes from immunoSEQ multiplex PCR, and its TCRdb copy is limited to in-frame clones, with some not included. The sample carries some 2.1 million clones, about 95% recorded once. Sequencing was carried out using naive CD8+ T cells sorted from blood. The source is a man aged 18 to 35 in good health. The CDR3 runs from the conserved cysteine through the conserved F or W. Clone sizes are given selectively: once, few, many, or a class where the clone is expanded.

v_gene: TRBV11-2; abundance: NA; CDR3aa: CASSLDTGLAGTDTQYF
v_gene: TRBV7-9; abundance: NA; CDR3aa: CASSSFRGGVLSQYF
v_gene: TRBV28; abundance: NA; CDR3aa: CASISWGGQGLTGELFF
v_gene: TRBV10-3; abundance: once; CDR3aa: CAISEAGLADPSTDTQYF
v_gene: TRBV7-9; abundance: NA; CDR3aa: CASSLLGEGEETQYF
v_gene: TRBV27; abundance: NA; CDR3aa: CASSPWTGPHNEQFF
v_gene: TRBV12-2; abundance: NA; CDR3aa: CASPGAGLSGANVLTF
v_gene: TRBV6-5; abundance: NA; CDR3aa: CASSYAANSELGPLHF
v_gene: TRBV30; abundance: NA; CDR3aa: CAWSVSEYTEAFF
v_gene: TRBV2; abundance: NA; CDR3aa: CASIEQGEAYEQYF
v_gene: TRBV7-9; abundance: NA; CDR3aa: CASSEDRGRGEKLFF
v_gene: TRBV6-1; abundance: NA; CDR3aa: CASNRGAEQYF
v_gene: TRBV11-2; abundance: NA; CDR3aa: CASGVAGYEQYF
v_gene: TRBV27; abundance: NA; CDR3aa: CASSPWDRADEQYF
v_gene: TRBV7-2; abundance: NA; CDR3aa: CASSYGTSRSYEQYF
v_gene: TRBV9; abundance: once; CDR3aa: CASSVGGGQKDTEAFF
v_gene: TRBV5-4; abundance: NA; CDR3aa: CASSYTSTGELFF
v_gene: TRBV7-5; abundance: NA; CDR3aa: CARSKESRTEAFF
v_gene: TRBV6-4; abundance: NA; CDR3aa: CASSEQGAGNEQFF
v_gene: TRBV29-1; abundance: NA; CDR3aa: CSVLSSGNTIYF
v_gene: TRBV5-1; abundance: NA; CDR3aa: CASSLRGGPYEQYF
v_gene: TRBV15; abundance: NA; CDR3aa: CATSTWTGQNTEAFF
v_gene: TRBV4-3; abundance: NA; CDR3aa: CASSQIAGNTGELFF
v_gene: TRBV7-9; abundance: NA; CDR3aa: CASSPRLAQTYEQYF
v_gene: TRBV10-3; abundance: once; CDR3aa: CAITSGEGINEQFF
v_gene: TRBV11-3; abundance: NA; CDR3aa: CASSPYHGETQYF
v_gene: TRBV7-8; abundance: NA; CDR3aa: CASSSEVTQYF
v_gene: TRBV11-2; abundance: NA; CDR3aa: CASSFGRNSFHTDTQYF
v_gene: TRBV6-1; abundance: NA; CDR3aa: CASENLTGGEETQYF
v_gene: TRBV30; abundance: NA; CDR3aa: CALGDRAGNIQYF
v_gene: TRBV4-1; abundance: NA; CDR3aa: CASSQPTGTVSYEQYF
v_gene: TRBV19; abundance: NA; CDR3aa: CASNEGGGYEQYF
v_gene: TRBV5-1; abundance: NA; CDR3aa: CASSYPENTEAFF
v_gene: TRBV2; abundance: NA; CDR3aa: CASRAGLAGDEQFF
v_gene: TRBV28; abundance: NA; CDR3aa: CASSAGINEQYF
v_gene: TRBV5-6; abundance: NA; CDR3aa: CASSLVARGHEQYF
v_gene: TRBV28; abundance: once; CDR3aa: CASSLYLYTEAFF
v_gene: TRBV29-1; abundance: once; CDR3aa: CSAQGGTRGNEQYF
v_gene: TRBV7-8; abundance: NA; CDR3aa: CASSLDRGKYNEQFF
v_gene: TRBV11-2; abundance: NA; CDR3aa: CASALLSSYNEQFF
v_gene: TRBV30; abundance: NA; CDR3aa: CAWSQVDNSPLHF
v_gene: TRBV30; abundance: NA; CDR3aa: CAWTRDTRGETQYF
v_gene: TRBV9; abundance: NA; CDR3aa: CASSKSGTGTSYEQYF
v_gene: TRBV10-3; abundance: NA; CDR3aa: CAISESAGGLGEKLFF
v_gene: TRBV7-2; abundance: NA; CDR3aa: CASSLRDRASSGELLF
v_gene: TRBV5-1; abundance: NA; CDR3aa: CASSPSGDSYNEQFF
v_gene: TRBV6-6; abundance: NA; CDR3aa: CASSLGAGNEQFF
v_gene: TRBV28; abundance: NA; CDR3aa: CASSFSVRWGDGYTF
v_gene: TRBV28; abundance: NA; CDR3aa: CASSSLEEPLTEAFF
v_gene: TRBV13; abundance: NA; CDR3aa: CASSSDRGTEAFF